One sample yielded the 13 T cell receptor beta chains listed below, sequenced in a study of OX40 agonist ivuxolimab in advanced cancers. TCRdb keeps only in-frame clones here, not all; method: immunoSEQ multiplex PCR. The sample has 90,000 to 120,000 clones; around 93% are singletons. The source was CD4+ or CD8+ T cells sorted from blood, collected in a trial of the OX40 agonist ivuxolimab. The source is an adult with an advanced solid tumor such as melanoma, head and neck, liver or kidney cancer.

This chain joins TRBV27 and TRBJ2-5; 13 bases align to TRBD2. From germline, CDR1 is MNHEY and CDR2 SMNVEV (reference sequence). The CDR3 spans 14 residues. V was clipped by 8 bases and J by 4 bases; unmatched bases: 4. The DNA of the CDR3 is TGTGCCAGCCGGGGACTAGCGGGGTCAGAGACCCAGTACTTC. Its protein is CASRGLAGSETQYF.

This clone was picked up one time. The genes are TRBV6-5 and TRBJ2-2; TRBD1 matches 9 bases. With V trimmed by 5 bases and J by 6 bases, 7 bases remained unmatched. Germline CDR1 MNHEY, CDR2 SVGAGI. The CDR3 is made up of 15 amino acids. For the CDR3, the DNA is TGTGCCAGCAGTACACAGGGGGCGCAACCCGGGGAGCTGTTTTTT. It specifies CASSTQGAQPGELFF.

The gene calls are TRBV5-1 and TRBJ1-5; maybe TRBD1 (5 bases). This CDR3 region has 15 residues. From germline, CDR1 is SGHRS and CDR2 YFSETQ. Trimming stripped 0 bases from V and 4 bases from J, with 11 bases between. CDR3 DNA: TGCGCCAGCAGCTTGGGCGGACAAACAAATCAGCCCCAGCATTTT. Translation gives CASSLGGQTNQPQHF.

The gene calls are TRBV5-1 and TRBJ2-2, with 13 bases fitting TRBD2. This CDR3 is built from 16 residues. The V gene's germline CDR1 is SGHRS and CDR2 YFSETQ. The V gene end was trimmed by 4 bases and the J gene end by 4 bases; junction bases not matched to a gene: 4. CDR3 sequence reads: CASSGRTSGGTGELFF. The CDR3 region has the DNA TGCGCCAGCAGCGGCCGGACTAGCGGGGGCACCGGGGAGCTGTTTTTT.

The chain links TRBV5-8 to TRBJ1-3, with 9 positions matching TRBD1. J lost 5 bases, V lost 4 bases, and 4 bases had no gene match. The CDR3 has 14 amino acids. Germline CDR1 reads SGHTS; CDR2 reads YDEGEE. The CDR3 bases are TGTGCCAGCAGCCCAGGACAGGGGCGAAACACCATATATTTT. Translation gives CASSPGQGRNTIYF.

This clone occurred once. The chain combines TRBV19 with TRBJ1-1; D remains ambiguous. Germline V gene sequence: CDR1 LNHDA, CDR2 SQIVND (reference sequence). This CDR3 region has 14 residues. Trimming left V 3 bases short and J 3 bases short, with 11 bases between. The CDR3 DNA follows: TGTGCCAGTAGTATCCCGGGGTTGGACACTGAAGCTTTCTTT. Translating gives CASSIPGLDTEAFF.

The chain employs TRBV18 and TRBJ2-6; possible D gene TRBD2, 5 bases. Trimming removed 3 bases from V and 0 bases from J, with 18 bases in between. Germline loops: CDR1 KGHSH, CDR2 LQKENI. CDR3 size: 19 residues. Here the CDR3 DNA reads TGTGCCAGCTCACCCCAGGAGGCCCACTTGCTCTCTGGGGCCAACGTCCTGACTTTC. This sequence encodes CASSPQEAHLLSGANVLTF.

Turning to this clone: A read error may account for a junction end that differs from germline. The chain has TRBV5-8 and TRBJ2-7; TRBD2 might be the D (6 bases). This CDR3 has 9 amino acids. Germline assignment: CDR1 SGHTS and CDR2 YDEGEE. The CDR3 is CASSSPREF. The CDR3 coding sequence is TGTGCCAGCAGCTCCCCCCGGGAGTTC. Full variable domain (outside the CDR3, taken from reference TRBV5-8 and TRBJ2-7): EAGVTQSPTHLIKTRGQQATLRCSPISGHTSVYWYQQALGLGLQFLLWYDEGEERNRGNFPPRFSGRQFPNYSSELNVNALELEDSALYLCASSSPREFGPGTRLTVT.

This clone appeared once. V and J are TRBV11-2 and TRBJ2-3, with a tentative D call TRBD2 (6 bases). The CDR3 has 15 amino acids. Germline values: CDR1 SGHAT, CDR2 FQNNGV. Trimming left V 2 bases short and J 2 bases short, with 11 bases between. CDR3 DNA sequence: TGTGCCAGCAGCTTAAGGCGGGGTAACACAGATACGCAGTATTTT. Protein: CASSLRRGNTDTQYF.

Comments on this clone: Other DNA sequences in the sample encode the same CDR3. The V gene is TRBV5-1, the J gene TRBJ1-2, with no clear D. V lost 0 bases and J 2 bases, leaving 5 bases between the germline ends. CDR3 length: 13 residues. Germline values: CDR1 SGHRS, CDR2 YFSETQ. The CDR3 sequence: CASSLDGNYGYTF. CDR3 DNA sequence: TGCGCCAGCAGCTTGGACGGGAACTATGGCTACACCTTC.

As to this clone: The junction and the germline gene differ at one end; a read error may be behind it. The chain carries TRBV7-7 and TRBJ1-5; D might be TRBD1 (5 bases). Per the germline V gene, CDR1 is SSHAT and CDR2 is FNYEAQ (reference sequence). The CDR3 is 18 residues long. CDR3 sequence reads: CASSHRPFGTTSNQPQHF. CDR3 DNA: TGTGCTAGCAGTCACCGCCCTTTCGGGACGACCAGCAATCAGCCCCAGCATTTT.

The chain has TRBV12-5 and TRBJ2-3, with 8 bases aligning to TRBD1. The CDR3 contains 16 residues. Unmatched junction bases numbered 9, after V lost 3 bases and J lost 4 bases. Germline-derived CDR1 and CDR2 are LGHNT and FRNRAP. The CDR3 nucleotides read TGTGCTAGTGGTTTAAGTGAGCGGACAGGGTCAGATACGCAGTATTTT. Translation gives CASGLSERTGSDTQYF.

The chain joins TRBV20-1 to TRBJ2-7; D is unclear. The germline V gene encodes CDR1 DFQATT and CDR2 SNEGSKA (reference sequence). The length of the CDR3 is 10 residues. V dropped 3 bases and J dropped 6 bases, with 6 bases sitting between them. As DNA, the CDR3 is TGCAGTGCTAGGGACGGCGAGCAGTACTTC. Amino acid sequence: CSARDGEQYF.